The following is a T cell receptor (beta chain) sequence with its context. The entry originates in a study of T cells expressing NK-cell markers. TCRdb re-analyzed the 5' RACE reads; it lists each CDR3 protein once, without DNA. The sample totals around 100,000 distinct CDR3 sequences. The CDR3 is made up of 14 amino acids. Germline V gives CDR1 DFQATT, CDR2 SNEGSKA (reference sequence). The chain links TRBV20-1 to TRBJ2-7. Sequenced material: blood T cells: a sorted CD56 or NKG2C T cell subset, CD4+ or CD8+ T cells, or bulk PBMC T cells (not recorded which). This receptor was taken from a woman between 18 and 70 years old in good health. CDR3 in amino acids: CSARSPISSYEQYF.